The 8 T cell receptor beta chains presented below share a single source sample, sequenced in a study of beta chain features in type 1 diabetes. Study-level points and caveats: Significant though moderate, a shortening of TCRB CDR3s appeared in all four CD4+ subsets of Type 1 diabetes patients.

The isolated RNA, all of it, was reverse transcribed, so expressed TCRB transcripts were what got sequenced. The repertoire was sequenced with immunoSEQ multiplex PCR; TCRdb's copy has only in-frame clones and lacks some. The data contain about 650,000 clones, over 10% of them singletons. Their antigens remain unidentified. Source material: naive CD4+ T cells from blood. The receptors here all came from a young man with type 1 diabetes.

Only a few counts were recorded for this clone. The V gene is TRBV7-2, the J gene TRBJ2-7, with D possibly TRBD2 on 6 matching bases. CDR1 is SGHTA and CDR2 is FQGNSA in the germline V gene. The CDR3 totals 16 residues. V was pared by 3 bases and J by 0 bases, with 15 bases between. CDR3 nucleotide sequence: TGTGCCAGCAGCTTTTCCGGGACTTCCAACTCCTACGAGCAGTACTTC. This sequence encodes CASSFSGTSNSYEQYF.

This clone was found once. This rearrangement joins TRBV7-2 to TRBJ1-2, with 7 bases lining up with TRBD1. CDR3 length: 13 amino acids. The germline V gene encodes CDR1 SGHTA and CDR2 FQGNSA. Losses at the gene ends were 5 bases for V and 5 bases for J; bases not matched to a gene: 5. CDR3 in amino acids: CASSVGTEYGYTF. CDR3 in DNA: TGTGCCAGCAGCGTAGGGACAGAGTATGGCTACACCTTC.

This clone was found a few times. The V and J genes are TRBV5-1 and TRBJ1-5; possibly TRBD1 for D (6 bases). This CDR3 is built from 14 residues. Germline loops: CDR1 SGHRS, CDR2 YFSETQ. The V end was cut by 0 bases, the J end by 5 bases, with 9 bases between. The CDR3 here is CASSLVGGDQPQHF. The CDR3 bases are TGCGCCAGCAGCTTGGTAGGGGGAGATCAGCCCCAGCATTTT.

This sequence joins TRBV10-3 and TRBJ2-1; the D gene is possibly TRBD1 (5 bases). CDR3 length equals 14 residues. Germline assignment: CDR1 ENHRY and CDR2 SYGVKD. V was cut by 6 bases and J by 2 bases, with 11 bases left in between. The CDR3: CAIRGQGPYNEQFF. The CDR3 bases are TGTGCCATCAGAGGACAAGGACCCTACAATGAGCAGTTCTTC.

This rearrangement joins TRBV7-2 to TRBJ2-3, with unresolved D. Trimming stripped 5 bases from V and 4 bases from J, with 13 bases between. CDR1 and CDR2 from the germline V gene are SGHTA and FQGNSA. The CDR3 sequence is 14 residues long. As DNA, the CDR3 is TGTGCCAGCAGCGCGTTTTCTGGTTCAGATACGCAGTATTTT. Translation gives CASSAFSGSDTQYF. Based on the CDR3 plus reference TRBV7-2 and TRBJ2-3, the full variable domain is GAGVSQSPSNKVTEKGKDVELRCDPISGHTALYWYRQSLGQGLEFLIYFQGNSAPDKSGLPSDRFSAERTGGSVSTLTIQRTQQEDSAVYLCASSAFSGSDTQYFGPGTRLTVL.

This clone has more than one count but fewer than ten. The chain uses TRBV7-6 and TRBJ2-7, with D unclear. This CDR3 region has 11 residues. CDR1 is SGHVS and CDR2 is FNYEAQ in the germline V gene. Trimming removed 5 bases from V and 3 bases from J, with 5 bases in between. The CDR3 spells CASSRGYEQYF. DNA of the CDR3: TGTGCCAGCAGCAGAGGCTACGAGCAGTACTTC.

The table lists this clone with a few counts. V usage is TRBV29-1 and J usage is TRBJ1-2; D is unclear. There are 12 residues in the CDR3. The ends were cut back, 6 bases at V and 0 bases at J, with 8 bases in the middle. Germline CDR1 is SQVTM and CDR2 is ANQGSEA. This chain's CDR3 is CSVDIANYGYTF. The CDR3 DNA follows: TGCAGCGTCGACATAGCTAACTATGGCTACACCTTC.

This clone was counted only a few times. The chain recombines TRBV25-1 with TRBJ1-3; D remains ambiguous. V was trimmed by 1 base and J by 11 bases, leaving 6 bases between them. This CDR3 has 11 amino acids. Per germline, CDR1 MGHDK and CDR2 SYGVNS. The CDR3 loop reads CASSELTAIYF. DNA of the CDR3: TGTGCCAGCAGTGAATTAACAGCCATATATTTT.